These 11 T cell receptor beta chains share one sample of origin, sequenced in a study of blood T cell repertoires in COVID-19. This table comes from immunoSEQ multiplex PCR, and its TCRdb copy is limited to in-frame clones, with some not included. Among 150,000 to 200,000 clones, around 84% were seen once, and the ten largest hold 13% to 15%. Sequencing was performed on peripheral blood. The origin of the receptors is a woman between 65 and 79 years old with COVID-19, enrolled during active disease.

J is TRBJ2-7 and V is TRBV23-1; unclear D gene. Being an ORF, TRBV23-1 has a function that is uncertain. The CDR3 extends over 15 amino acids. The V and J ends lost 1 base and 6 bases respectively, with 16 bases between them. The CDR3 DNA reads TGCGCCAGCAGTCAATTTTTACAGTCCAAGCCCGAGCAGTACTTC. It specifies CASSQFLQSKPEQYF.

The V call is TRBV10-3, the J call TRBJ2-5, with 7 bases matching TRBD1. Germline V gene data show CDR1 as ENHRY and CDR2 as SYGVKD. CDR3 length equals 13 residues. V was pared by 6 bases and J by 5 bases, with 6 bases of the junction left unmatched. CDR3 nucleotide sequence: TGTGCCATCAGCCAAGGGGGCCGCGAGACCCAGTACTTC. This sequence encodes CAISQGGRETQYF.

V gene TRBV6-5 combines with J gene TRBJ1-2, with TRBD1 as a possible D gene (5 bases). The CDR3 totals 13 residues. Germline CDR1 is MNHEY and CDR2 is SVGAGI. V lost 2 bases and J lost 8, with 12 bases in between. The CDR3 protein is CASSYRTLEGYTF. The CDR3 DNA follows: TGTGCCAGCAGTTACAGGACACTCGAAGGCTACACCTTC.

The chain has TRBV6-6 and TRBJ2-3, with D maybe TRBD1 (8 bases). Looked up from germline, CDR1 is MNHNY and CDR2 is SVGAGI (reference sequence). Trimming cost V 5 bases and J 3 bases, with 15 bases left between them. CDR3 length equals 15 residues. The CDR3 sequence: CASSQGQGGTDTQYF. DNA for the CDR3: TGTGCCAGCAGTCAAGGACAGGGAGGGACAGATACGCAGTATTTT.

This clone was observed a handful of times. The V gene is TRBV2, the J gene TRBJ1-4; D perhaps matches TRBD1 (5 bases). This CDR3 comprises 14 residues. V shed 7 bases and J shed 7 bases, with 16 bases lying between them. Germline CDR1 SNHLY, CDR2 FYNNEI. Here the CDR3 DNA reads TGTGCCAGCATAGGAGTCGCAGGGCGTGAAAAACTGTTTTTT. This codes for CASIGVAGREKLFF.

Only a few counts were recorded for this clone. The chain recombines TRBV6-2 or TRBV6-3 with TRBJ1-1, with a possible D match to TRBD1 (5 bases). The CDR3 consists of 14 residues. Trimming cost V 6 bases and J 10 bases, with 21 bases left between them. Germline V CDR1 and CDR2: MNHEY, SVGEGT. The CDR3 spells CASSPLKSRGTAFF. CDR3 nucleotides: TGTGCCAGCAGCCCCTTGAAATCAAGGGGAACAGCTTTCTTT.

V usage is TRBV2 and J usage is TRBJ1-1; no clear D. The CDR3 runs 13 residues. V lost 3 bases, J lost 1 base, and 6 bases lay in between. Per the germline V gene, CDR1 is SNHLY and CDR2 is FYNNEI. The CDR3 spells CASSDVGNTEAFF. For the CDR3, the DNA is TGTGCCAGCAGTGATGTCGGGAACACTGAAGCTTTCTTT.

V gene TRBV9 combines with J gene TRBJ1-5; D is undetermined. The V and J ends lost 0 bases and 5 bases respectively, with 12 bases between them. CDR3 length: 15 amino acids. Germline CDR1 reads SGDLS; CDR2 reads YYNGEE. This chain's CDR3 is CASSVDPGPYQPQHF. Written as DNA, the CDR3 is TGTGCCAGCAGCGTAGATCCAGGCCCATATCAGCCCCAGCATTTT.

The CDR3 here is CASSGQGNEKLFF. CDR3 DNA: TGTGCCAGCAGTGGCCAGGGTAATGAAAAACTGTTTTTT. The chain links TRBV6-6 to TRBJ1-4, with D possibly being TRBD1 (5 bases). This CDR3 spans 13 amino acids. V was shortened by 5 bases and J by 4 bases, with 8 bases between the two germline ends. Germline CDR1 MNHNY, CDR2 SVGAGI (reference sequence).

The chain has TRBV5-4 and TRBJ2-2; D is possibly TRBD2 (7 bases). This CDR3 comprises 14 residues. V lost 3 bases to trimming and J lost 9 bases, with 15 bases between them. The germline CDR1 and CDR2 sequences are SGHNT and YYREEE (reference sequence). Written as DNA, the CDR3 is TGTGCCAGCAGCTGGGAGGGGGGGAGCCGGGAGCTGTTTTTT. This encodes CASSWEGGSRELFF.

This clone came up once. The J gene is TRBJ1-2, the V gene TRBV28; 9 bases align to TRBD1. This CDR3 comprises 15 residues. Trimming removed 6 bases from V and 4 bases from J; junction bases left unmatched: 9. Germline-derived CDR1 and CDR2 are MDHEN and SYDVKM. The CDR3 is CASSIPGTGSYGYTF. For the CDR3, the DNA is TGTGCCAGCAGCATTCCCGGGACAGGGTCCTATGGCTACACCTTC.